The rows below give T cell receptor beta chains drawn from one sample of a study of human T cells and chemical hapten exposure. TCRdb reanalysed the RACE reads using MiXCR and keeps one entry per CDR3 protein. The sample gives 270,000 or so distinct CDR3 sequences, over 7.5% of which show up once; 1.2% is in the top ten. This specimen was whole blood, taken in connection with sensitization to the hapten diphenylcyclopropenone (DPC). Receptors were obtained from a man younger than 35 with alopecia areata. Some clones in this sample may be carry-over from other donors' samples. Both conserved end residues are part of each CDR3. Fields, in order: J gene, V gene, D gene, clone size, CDR3 DNA, CDR3 protein. The D gene is left open where the match is weak. Expanded clones get a size class; other rows say once, few or many, or leave the size out.

J: TRBJ1-6; V: TRBV6-6; D: -; size: -; DNA: TGTGCCAGCAGTTACTCGGGGGGCCGATTGAGCTCCTATAATTCACCCCTCCACTTT; CDR3: CASSYSGGRLSSYNSPLHF
J: TRBJ2-1; V: TRBV9; D: TRBD1; size: -; DNA: TGTGCCAGCAGCCAGGGACAGAGAAATGAGCAGTTCTTC; CDR3: CASSQGQRNEQFF
J: TRBJ2-3; V: TRBV20-1; D: TRBD2; size: few; DNA: TGCAGTGCTCACCGGGACTACGTATCGGGCCCAGATACGCAGTATTTT; CDR3: CSAHRDYVSGPDTQYF
J: TRBJ2-3; V: TRBV6-4; D: TRBD2; size: -; DNA: TGTGCCAGCAGTGAGACTAGCTCGGGCACAGATACGCAGTATTTT; CDR3: CASSETSSGTDTQYF
J: TRBJ2-1; V: TRBV7-2; D: -; size: many; DNA: TGTGCCAGCAGCTTAACCGACAGATTCTACAATGAGCAGTTCTTC; CDR3: CASSLTDRFYNEQFF
J: TRBJ2-2; V: TRBV5-1; D: -; size: -; DNA: TGCGCCAGCAGCCCATCAGTCAACACCGGGGAGCTGTTTTTT; CDR3: CASSPSVNTGELFF
J: TRBJ1-1; V: TRBV9; D: -; size: -; DNA: TGTGCCAGCAGCGAAAGCCCACGGAGGAACACTGAAGCTTTCTTT; CDR3: CASSESPRRNTEAFF
J: TRBJ1-6; V: TRBV27; D: -; size: few; DNA: TGTGCCAGCAGTTTATTTGGCGGGGGTAATTCACCCCTCCACTTT; CDR3: CASSLFGGGNSPLHF
J: TRBJ1-1; V: TRBV7-6; D: -; size: -; DNA: TGTGCCAGCAGCTTAGATATGGACACTCAAGCTTTCTTT; CDR3: CASSLDMDTQAFF
J: TRBJ2-2; V: TRBV11-2; D: TRBD1; size: many; DNA: TGTGCCAGCAGCCACTTTAGCCGTACCCCCGGGACAGGGAGAGCCGGGGAGCTGTTTTTT; CDR3: CASSHFSRTPGTGRAGELFF
J: TRBJ2-7; V: TRBV25-1; D: -; size: many; DNA: TGTGCCAGCGGACCTGGAGACTACGAGCAGTACTTC; CDR3: CASGPGDYEQYF
J: TRBJ2-3; V: TRBV2; D: -; size: many; DNA: TGTGCCAGCAATGGGGGCACAGGTACGCAGTATTTT; CDR3: CASNGGTGTQYF
J: TRBJ2-7; V: TRBV6-6; D: -; size: few; DNA: TGTGCCAGCAGTTGGACCTACATTAAACAAGGGCAGTACTTC; CDR3: CASSWTYIKQGQYF